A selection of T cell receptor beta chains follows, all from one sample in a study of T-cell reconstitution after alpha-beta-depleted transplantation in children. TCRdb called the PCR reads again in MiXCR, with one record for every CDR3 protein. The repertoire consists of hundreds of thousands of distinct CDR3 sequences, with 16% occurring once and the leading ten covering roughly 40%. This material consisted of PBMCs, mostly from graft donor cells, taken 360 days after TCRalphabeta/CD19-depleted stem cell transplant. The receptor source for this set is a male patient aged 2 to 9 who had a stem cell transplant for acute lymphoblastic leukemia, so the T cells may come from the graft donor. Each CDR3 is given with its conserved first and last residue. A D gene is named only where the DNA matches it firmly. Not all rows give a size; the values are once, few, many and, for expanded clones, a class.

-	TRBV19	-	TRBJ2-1	TGTGCCAGTACCCCGACACCATACAATGAGCAGTTCTTC	CASTPTPYNEQFF
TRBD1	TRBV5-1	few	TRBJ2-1	TGCGCCAGCAAGACAACAGGGGGCTCCTACAATGAGCAGTTCTTC	CASKTTGGSYNEQFF
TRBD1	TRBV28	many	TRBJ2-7	TGTGCCAGCAGTTTGGGACAGAGCTCCTACGAGCAGTACTTC	CASSLGQSSYEQYF
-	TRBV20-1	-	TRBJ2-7	TGCAGTGCTAAAACCGGGACAACCAACTACGAGCAGTACTTC	CSAKTGTTNYEQYF
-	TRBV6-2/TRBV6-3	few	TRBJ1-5	TGTGCCAGCAGTTACGCCCGGGCCCTCAACCGGGGTAGCAATCAGCCCCAGCATTTT	CASSYARALNRGSNQPQHF
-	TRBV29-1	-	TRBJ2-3	TGCAGCGTTGTCTGGGCCAGCACAGATACGCAGTATTTT	CSVVWASTDTQYF
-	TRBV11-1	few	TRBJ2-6	TGTGCCAGCAGCTTGGGCTCAAAGGGGGGCGCTGGGGCCAACGTCCTGACTTTC	CASSLGSKGGAGANVLTF
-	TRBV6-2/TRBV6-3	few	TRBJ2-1	TGTGCCAGCGCCAACAATGAGCAGTTCTTC	CASANNEQFF
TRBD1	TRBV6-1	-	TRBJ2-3	TGTGCCAGCAGCCGGGACAGGCTGACAGATACGCAGTATTTT	CASSRDRLTDTQYF
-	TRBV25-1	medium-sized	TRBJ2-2	TGTGCCAGCAGAGTCACCGGGACCACGAACACCGGGGAGCTGTTTTTT	CASRVTGTTNTGELFF
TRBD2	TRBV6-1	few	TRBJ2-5	TGTGCCAGCAGCCTGTTTCTAGCGGGAGGAGGAGAGACCCAGTACTTC	CASSLFLAGGGETQYF
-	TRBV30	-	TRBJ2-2	TGTGCCTGGAGAAGGGCCAGGCCGAACACCGGGGAGCTGTTTTTT	CAWRRARPNTGELFF
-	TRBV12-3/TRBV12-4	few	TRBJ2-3	TGTGCCAGCAGTTTAGCTATCACGCCAGCAAGCACAGATACGCAGTATTTT	CASSLAITPASTDTQYF
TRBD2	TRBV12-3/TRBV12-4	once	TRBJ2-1	TGTGCCAGCAGTTTAGTCTGGACTAGCGGGAGCATCATGGAGCAGTTCTTC	CASSLVWTSGSIMEQFF
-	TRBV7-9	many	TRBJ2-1	TGTGCCAGCAGCGGGAGTATCAATGAGCAGTTCTTC	CASSGSINEQFF
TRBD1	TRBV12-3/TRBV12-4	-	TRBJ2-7	TGTGCCAGCAGTTTAGGGTCTGGGACAGGGTTCTACGAGCAGTACTTC	CASSLGSGTGFYEQYF
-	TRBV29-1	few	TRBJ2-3	TGCAGCGTTGAAGGTGGGGTAGCAGGGGATACGCAGTATTTT	CSVEGGVAGDTQYF
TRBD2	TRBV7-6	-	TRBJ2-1	TGTGCCAGCAGCTTACGCGGGAGGCAGTTCTTC	CASSLRGRQFF
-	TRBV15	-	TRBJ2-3	TGTGCCACCAGCAGCCCAAGGCCCTCCACAGATACGCAGTATTTT	CATSSPRPSTDTQYF
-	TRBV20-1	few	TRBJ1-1	TGCAGTGCTAGAGTTTTTTTGGCAGGGCGGGCAGAGAGTGAAGCTTTCTTT	CSARVFLAGRAESEAFF